A single sample is the source of the 12 T cell receptor beta chains below, sequenced in a study of blood T cell repertoires in COVID-19 (TCRdb year 2020). The library relied on the immunoSEQ multiplex PCR assay. The table comes from immuneACCESS by way of TCRdb, which keeps in-frame sequences with V and J called. Part of the clones is missing from these tables; in studies checked, under half for an unresolved V gene and the rest for unknown reasons. Here the sample has more than 100,000 clones; over 85% occur a single time. The biggest ten clones account for 17% of the sample. Input material: peripheral blood. These TCRs come from a woman aged 80 or older in a cohort sampled during active COVID-19.

This rearrangement joins TRBV11-2 to TRBJ2-7, with 10 bases fitting TRBD2. There are 15 residues in the CDR3. Germline V gene sequence: CDR1 SGHAT, CDR2 FQNNGV. J was trimmed by 7 bases and V by 2 bases; bases with no gene match: 8. CDR3 amino acids: CASSLPMSGRGEQYF. Here the CDR3 DNA reads TGTGCCAGCAGCTTACCTATGAGCGGGAGGGGAGAGCAGTACTTC.

This chain connects TRBV24-1 to TRBJ2-1; 8 bases are a match to TRBD2. The ends lost 0 bases at V and 12 bases at J; junction bases unmatched: 3. The CDR3 totals 13 residues. Per germline, CDR1 KGHDR and CDR2 SFDVKD. CDR3 sequence (DNA): TGTGCCACCAGTGATTTGCCCGCGGGGGGGCAGTTCTTC. Translating gives CATSDLPAGGQFF.

CDR3 nucleotide sequence: TGTGCCAGCGCCCTAGCAACCGCCTACGAGCAGTACTTC. Translated: CASALATAYEQYF. V gene TRBV7-2 combines with J gene TRBJ2-7; perhaps TRBD2 as D (5 bases). The ends were cut back, 8 bases at V and 2 bases at J, with 13 bases in the middle. CDR1 SGHTA and CDR2 FQGNSA come from the germline V gene. The CDR3 length is 13 residues.

The DNA of the CDR3 is TGTGCCAGCAGCTTCGTACGTCTGGGGCCCTCAGATACGCAGTATTTT. Amino acids: CASSFVRLGPSDTQYF. This sequence joins TRBV11-2 and TRBJ2-3, with a possible D match to TRBD1 (5 bases). Germline values: CDR1 SGHAT, CDR2 FQNNGV. The CDR3 is 16 amino acids. Trimming cost V 3 bases and J 4 bases, with 17 bases left between them.

The V call is TRBV11-2, the J call TRBJ1-2; no reliable D call. CDR3 length: 15 amino acids. Trimming shortened V by 0 bases and J by 8 bases, and 16 bases separated the two germline ends. CDR1 is SGHAT and CDR2 is FQNNGV in the germline V gene. CDR3 protein: CASSLDPGGRSGYTF. CDR3 DNA sequence: TGTGCCAGCAGCTTAGATCCGGGCGGGAGGTCGGGCTACACCTTC. The full variable domain, its missing parts supplied by reference TRBV11-2 and TRBJ1-2, is EAGVAQSPRYKIIEKRQSVAFWCNPISGHATLYWYQQILGQGPKLLIQFQNNGVVDDSQLPKDRFSAERLKGVDSTLKIQPAKLEDSAVYLCASSLDPGGRSGYTFGSGTRLTVV.

The chain is built from TRBV5-5 and TRBJ1-3; 8 bases agree with TRBD1. V shed 3 bases and J 3 bases; nucleotides not matched to a gene: 11. This CDR3 is 17 amino acids long. Germline CDR1 is SGHKS and CDR2 is YYEKEE (reference sequence). The CDR3: CASSSQGTGVFGNTIYF. The CDR3 DNA reads TGTGCCAGCAGCTCCCAAGGGACAGGCGTTTTTGGAAACACCATATATTTT.

The chain combines TRBV11-3 with TRBJ2-1, with 7 bases matching TRBD2. Germline V gene sequence: CDR1 SGHNT, CDR2 YENEEA. The V and J ends lost 1 base and 7 bases, in that order; junction bases with no gene match: 7. CDR3 size: 15 residues. Here the CDR3 reads CASSLGAAGGNEQFF. CDR3 sequence (DNA): TGTGCCAGCAGCTTAGGAGCGGCCGGGGGGAATGAGCAGTTCTTC. Filled out from reference TRBV11-3 and TRBJ2-1, the complete variable domain reads EAGVVQSPRYKIIEKKQPVAFWCNPISGHNTLYWYLQNLGQGPELLIRYENEEAVDDSQLPKDRFSAERLKGVDSTLKIQPAELGDSAVYLCASSLGAAGGNEQFFGPGTRLTVL.

The CDR3 here is CASRPEGAHSGNTIYF. For the CDR3, the DNA is TGTGCCAGTCGACCCGAAGGGGCCCACTCTGGAAACACCATATATTTT. The rearrangement joins TRBV19 to TRBJ1-3; a weak D match, TRBD1 (5 bases). Trimming cost V 8 bases and J 0 bases, with 17 bases left between them. Germline-derived CDR1 and CDR2 are LNHDA and SQIVND (reference sequence). CDR3 length: 16 residues.

V usage is TRBV7-9 and J usage is TRBJ2-7, with D hard to call. Germline-derived CDR1 and CDR2 are SEHNR and FQNEAQ (reference sequence). CDR3 length: 15 residues. Trimming stripped 1 base from V and 0 bases from J, with 10 bases between. CDR3 residues: CASSLGSGLSYEQYF. The CDR3 coding sequence is TGTGCCAGCAGCTTAGGGTCAGGCCTCTCCTACGAGCAGTACTTC.

The genes are TRBV27 and TRBJ2-7; 8 bases fit TRBD1. CDR3 length: 15 amino acids. The germline V gene encodes CDR1 MNHEY and CDR2 SMNVEV (reference sequence). V lost 5 bases, J lost 6 bases, and 12 bases stayed unmatched. CDR3 region: CASSPAAGTGGEQYF. The CDR3 nucleotides read TGTGCCAGCAGTCCAGCCGCCGGGACAGGCGGCGAGCAGTACTTC.

This sequence joins TRBV23-1 and TRBJ1-3, with D hard to call. TRBV23-1 counts as an open reading frame of uncertain function. This CDR3 is 16 amino acids long. V gave up 3 bases and J gave up 10 bases, with 22 bases separating them. The CDR3 reads CASSQPRWTPGETIYF. For the CDR3, the DNA is TGCGCCAGCAGTCAGCCAAGATGGACCCCCGGGGAGACCATATATTTT.

The genes are TRBV6-6 and TRBJ2-1; 10 nucleotides agree with TRBD2. Losses at the gene ends were 2 bases for V and 3 bases for J; bases not matched to a gene: 4. Germline CDR1 reads MNHNY; CDR2 reads SVGAGI (reference sequence). CDR3 length: 16 residues. The CDR3: CASSYIAGGGYNEQFF. The CDR3 nucleotides are TGTGCCAGCAGTTACATAGCGGGGGGAGGCTACAATGAGCAGTTCTTC.